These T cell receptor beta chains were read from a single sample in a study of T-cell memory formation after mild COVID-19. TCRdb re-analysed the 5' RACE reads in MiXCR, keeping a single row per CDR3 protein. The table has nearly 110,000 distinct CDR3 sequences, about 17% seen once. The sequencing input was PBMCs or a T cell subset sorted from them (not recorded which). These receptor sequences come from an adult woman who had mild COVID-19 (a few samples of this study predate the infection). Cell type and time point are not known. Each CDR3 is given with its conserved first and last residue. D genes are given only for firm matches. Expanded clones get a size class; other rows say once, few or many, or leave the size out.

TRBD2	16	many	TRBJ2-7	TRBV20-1	CSARDPASGTSYEQYF	TGCAGTGCTAGAGATCCGGCTAGCGGGACCTCCTACGAGCAGTACTTC
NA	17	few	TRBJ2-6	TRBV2	CASSEQGLLSGANVLTF	TGTGCCAGCAGTGAACAGGGCCTCCTCTCTGGGGCCAACGTCCTGACTTTC
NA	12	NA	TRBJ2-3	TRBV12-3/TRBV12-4	CASSPMTDTQYF	TGTGCCAGCAGTCCTATGACGGATACGCAGTATTTT
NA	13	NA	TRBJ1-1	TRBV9	CASSVGEVAEAFF	TGTGCCAGCAGCGTCGGGGAAGTCGCTGAAGCTTTCTTT
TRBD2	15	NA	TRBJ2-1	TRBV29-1	CSVESLAGGPAEQFF	TGCAGCGTTGAATCCCTAGCGGGAGGCCCGGCTGAGCAGTTCTTC
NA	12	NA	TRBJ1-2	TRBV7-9	CASSEGSSGYTF	TGTGCCAGCAGCGAGGGCTCCTCTGGCTACACCTTC
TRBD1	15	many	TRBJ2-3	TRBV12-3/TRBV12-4	CASRPQGQGTDTQYF	TGTGCCAGCAGACCTCAGGGACAGGGCACAGATACGCAGTATTTT
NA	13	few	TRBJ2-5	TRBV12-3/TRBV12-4	CASSLSRQETQYF	TGTGCCAGCAGTTTATCCAGGCAAGAGACCCAGTACTTC
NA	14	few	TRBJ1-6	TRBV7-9	CASSLVWANSPLHF	TGTGCCAGCAGCTTAGTATGGGCCAATTCACCCCTCCACTTT
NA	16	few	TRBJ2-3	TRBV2	CASGRDLASRTDTQYF	TGTGCCAGCGGGCGGGACCTCGCTTCCCGCACAGATACGCAGTATTTT
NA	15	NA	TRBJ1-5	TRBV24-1	CATRNRAYSNQPQHF	TGTGCCACCCGGAACAGGGCCTATAGCAATCAGCCCCAGCATTTT
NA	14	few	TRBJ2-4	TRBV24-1	CATSDPRQKNIQYF	TGTGCCACCAGTGATCCGCGGCAGAAAAACATTCAGTACTTC
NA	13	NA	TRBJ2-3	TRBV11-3	CASSHYGRDTQYF	TGTGCCAGCAGCCACTACGGGAGAGATACGCAGTATTTT
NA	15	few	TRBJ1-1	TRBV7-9	CASSLEGGLGTEAFF	TGTGCCAGCAGCTTAGAGGGGGGTTTGGGCACTGAAGCTTTCTTT
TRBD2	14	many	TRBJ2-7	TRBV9	CASSVGGGIYEQYF	TGTGCCAGCAGCGTAGGGGGGGGGATTTACGAGCAGTACTTC
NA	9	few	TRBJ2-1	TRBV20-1	CSARTSRFF	TGCAGTGCTAGAACTAGTCGGTTCTTC
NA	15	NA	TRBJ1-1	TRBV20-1	CSVTARENLNTEAFF	TGCAGTGTGACAGCCCGCGAGAACTTGAACACTGAAGCTTTCTTT
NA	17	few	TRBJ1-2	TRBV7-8	CASSPTWGGLVGDGYTF	TGTGCCAGCAGCCCCACGTGGGGGGGCCTCGTCGGGGATGGCTACACCTTC
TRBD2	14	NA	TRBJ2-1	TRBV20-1	CSARNLAGDWEQFF	TGCAGTGCTAGGAACCTAGCGGGTGATTGGGAGCAGTTCTTC
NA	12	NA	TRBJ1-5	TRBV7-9	CASSPPRGDQHF	TGTGCCAGCAGCCCGCCGAGGGGGGACCAGCATTTT
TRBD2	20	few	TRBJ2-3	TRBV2	CASSERFPGLAGGPQDTQYF	TGTGCCAGCAGTGAGAGGTTCCCGGGACTAGCGGGAGGGCCGCAAGATACGCAGTATTTT
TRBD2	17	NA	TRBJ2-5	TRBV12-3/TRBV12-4	CASSPMDSGRVQETQYF	TGTGCCAGCAGTCCTATGGATAGCGGGAGAGTTCAAGAGACCCAGTACTTC
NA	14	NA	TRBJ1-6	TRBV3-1	CASSQEQTNSPLHF	TGTGCCAGCAGCCAAGAACAGACAAATTCACCCCTCCACTTT
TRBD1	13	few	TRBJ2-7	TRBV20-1	CSAQTGVRDEQYF	TGCAGTGCACAGACAGGGGTTCGGGACGAGCAGTACTTC
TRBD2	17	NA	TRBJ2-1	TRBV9	CASSDDPGGSSYNEQFF	TGTGCCAGCAGCGACGATCCGGGCGGGAGCTCCTACAATGAGCAGTTCTTC
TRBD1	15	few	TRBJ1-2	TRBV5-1	CASSLSSDRGFGYTF	TGCGCCAGCAGCTTAAGTTCCGACAGGGGGTTTGGCTACACCTTC
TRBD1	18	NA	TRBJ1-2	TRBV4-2	CASSQDKVQDRADYCYTF	TGTGCCAGCAGCCAAGATAAGGTCCAGGACAGGGCGGACTATTGCTACACCTTC
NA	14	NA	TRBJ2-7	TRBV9	CASSPSLGSYEQYF	TGTGCCAGCAGCCCCTCCCTCGGCTCCTACGAGCAGTACTTC
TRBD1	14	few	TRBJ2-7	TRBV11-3	CASSLGTVSYEQYF	TGTGCCAGCAGCCTAGGGACAGTCTCCTACGAGCAGTACTTC